This T cell receptor (beta chain) appears in the sequencing data of a study of monozygotic twins with inflammatory bowel disease. CDR1 is ENHRY, CDR2 SYGVKD, per germline. This CDR3 is built from 16 residues. Using TCRalpha and TCRbeta cDNA, the researchers carried out two nested PCRs that lasted around 15 and 9 cycles. TCRdb reanalyzed the 5' RACE reads and collapses them to one entry per CDR3 protein, without DNA. The sample data list approximately 400,000 distinct CDR3 sequences. The specimen sequenced was blood. The chain carries TRBV10-3 and TRBJ2-1; TCRdb proposes TRBD2, but this gene call is untestable without DNA. This sequence was found in a human donor with ulcerative colitis or Crohn's disease, or a healthy co-twin of an affected twin (not recorded which). CDR3 in amino acids: CAISELGRKTYNEQFF.